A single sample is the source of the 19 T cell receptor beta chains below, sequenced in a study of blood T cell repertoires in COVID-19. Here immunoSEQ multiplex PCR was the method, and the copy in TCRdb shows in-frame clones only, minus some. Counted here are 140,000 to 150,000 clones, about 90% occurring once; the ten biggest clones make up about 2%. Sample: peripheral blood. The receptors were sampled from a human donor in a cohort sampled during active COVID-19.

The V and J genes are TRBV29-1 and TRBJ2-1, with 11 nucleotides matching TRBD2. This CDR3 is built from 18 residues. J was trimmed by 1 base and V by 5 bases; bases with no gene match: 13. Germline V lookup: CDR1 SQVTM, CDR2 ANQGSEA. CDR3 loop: CSVRRWGLADLSYNEQFF. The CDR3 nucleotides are TGCAGCGTTCGAAGGTGGGGACTAGCGGACTTATCCTACAATGAGCAGTTCTTC.

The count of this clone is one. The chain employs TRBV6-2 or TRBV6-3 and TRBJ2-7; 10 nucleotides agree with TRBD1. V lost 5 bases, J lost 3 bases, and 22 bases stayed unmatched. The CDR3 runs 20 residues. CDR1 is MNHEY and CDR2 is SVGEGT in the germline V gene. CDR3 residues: CASSPFPGQGSAAAVYEQYF. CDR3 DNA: TGTGCCAGCAGTCCATTCCCGGGACAGGGGTCGGCGGCCGCCGTCTACGAGCAGTACTTC.

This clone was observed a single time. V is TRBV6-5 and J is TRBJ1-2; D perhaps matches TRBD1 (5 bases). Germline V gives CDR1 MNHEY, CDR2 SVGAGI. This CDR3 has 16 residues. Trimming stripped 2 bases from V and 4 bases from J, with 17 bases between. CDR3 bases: TGTGCCAGCAGTTACCTTTGGGCAGGGAGGTCCTATGGCTACACCTTC. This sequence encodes CASSYLWAGRSYGYTF.

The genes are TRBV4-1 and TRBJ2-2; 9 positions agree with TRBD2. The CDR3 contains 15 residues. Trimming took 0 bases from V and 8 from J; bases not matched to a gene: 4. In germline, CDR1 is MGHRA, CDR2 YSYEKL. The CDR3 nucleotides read TGCGCCAGCAGCCAAGAATTAGCGGGAGCAGGGGAGCTGTTTTTT. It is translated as CASSQELAGAGELFF.

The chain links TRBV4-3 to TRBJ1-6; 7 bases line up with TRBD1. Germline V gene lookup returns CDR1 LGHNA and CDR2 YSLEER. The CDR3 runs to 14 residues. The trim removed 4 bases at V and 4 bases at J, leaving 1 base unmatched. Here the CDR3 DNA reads TGCGCCAGCAGCCCGACAGGGTATAATTCACCCCTCCACTTT. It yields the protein CASSPTGYNSPLHF.

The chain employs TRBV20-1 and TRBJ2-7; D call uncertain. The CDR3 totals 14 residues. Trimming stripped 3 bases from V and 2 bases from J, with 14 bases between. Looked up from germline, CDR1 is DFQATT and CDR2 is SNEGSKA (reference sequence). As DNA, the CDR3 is TGCAGTGCTAGTTTTCTTGCCAGGACCTACGAGCAGTACTTC. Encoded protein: CSASFLARTYEQYF.

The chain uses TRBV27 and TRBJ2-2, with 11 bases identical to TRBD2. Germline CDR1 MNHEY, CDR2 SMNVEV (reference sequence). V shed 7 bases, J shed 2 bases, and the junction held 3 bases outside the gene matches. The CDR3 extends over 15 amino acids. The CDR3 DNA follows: TGTGCCAGCAATCTAGCGGGGGGCAACACCGGGGAGCTGTTTTTT. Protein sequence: CASNLAGGNTGELFF.

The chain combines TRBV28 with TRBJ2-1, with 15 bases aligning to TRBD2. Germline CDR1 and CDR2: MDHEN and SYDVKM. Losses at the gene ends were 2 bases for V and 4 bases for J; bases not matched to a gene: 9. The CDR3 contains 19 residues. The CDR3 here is CASSLVGLAGGPGYNEQFF. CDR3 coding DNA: TGTGCCAGCAGTTTAGTAGGACTAGCGGGAGGGCCCGGGTACAATGAGCAGTTCTTC.

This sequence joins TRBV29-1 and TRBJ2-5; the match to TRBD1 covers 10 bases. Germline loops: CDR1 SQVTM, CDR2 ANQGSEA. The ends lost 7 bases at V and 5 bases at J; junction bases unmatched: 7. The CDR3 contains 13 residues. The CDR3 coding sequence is TGCAGCGCCGGGACAGGGGTTGCGGAGACCCAGTACTTC. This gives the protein CSAGTGVAETQYF.

The CDR3 DNA reads as TGTGCCAGCAGCCCGGGACTAGCGAACAATGAGCAGTTCTTC. Its protein is CASSPGLANNEQFF. The genes are TRBV5-4 and TRBJ2-1; 10 nucleotides align to TRBD2. Germline CDR1 reads SGHNT; CDR2 reads YYREEE (reference sequence). This CDR3 contains 14 residues. The junction had 3 bases not matched to a gene; V was cut back by 4 bases and J by 5 bases.

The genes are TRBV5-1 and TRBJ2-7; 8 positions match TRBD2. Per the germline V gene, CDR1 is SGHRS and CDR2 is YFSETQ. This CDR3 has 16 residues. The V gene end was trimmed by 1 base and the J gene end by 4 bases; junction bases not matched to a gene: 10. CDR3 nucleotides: TGCGCCAGCAGCTTGCGGGGGGGCGGCATTCGGTACGAGCAGTACTTC. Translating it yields CASSLRGGGIRYEQYF.

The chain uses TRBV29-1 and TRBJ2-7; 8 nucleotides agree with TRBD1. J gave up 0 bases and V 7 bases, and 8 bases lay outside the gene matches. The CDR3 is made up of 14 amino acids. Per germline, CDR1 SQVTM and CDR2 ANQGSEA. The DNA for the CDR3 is TGCAGCGCCGCAGGGGGCCCGAGCTCCTACGAGCAGTACTTC. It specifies CSAAGGPSSYEQYF.

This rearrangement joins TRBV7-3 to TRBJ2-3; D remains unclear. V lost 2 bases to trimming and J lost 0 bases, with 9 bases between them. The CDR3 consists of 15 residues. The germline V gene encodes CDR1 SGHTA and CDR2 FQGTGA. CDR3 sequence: CASSLRGVSTDTQYF. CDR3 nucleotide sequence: TGTGCCAGCAGCTTACGAGGAGTTAGCACAGATACGCAGTATTTT.

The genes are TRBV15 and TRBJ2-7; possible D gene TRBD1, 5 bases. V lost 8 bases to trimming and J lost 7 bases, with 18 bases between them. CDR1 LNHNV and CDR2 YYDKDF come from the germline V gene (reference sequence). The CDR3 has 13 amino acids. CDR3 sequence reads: CATAPVPPGEQYF. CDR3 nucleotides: TGTGCCACCGCACCGGTCCCTCCAGGGGAGCAGTACTTC.

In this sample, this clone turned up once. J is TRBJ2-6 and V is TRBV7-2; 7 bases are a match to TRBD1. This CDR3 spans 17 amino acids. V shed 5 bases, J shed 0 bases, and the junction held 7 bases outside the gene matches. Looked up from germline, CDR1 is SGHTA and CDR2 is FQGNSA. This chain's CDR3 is CASSARTGHSGANVLTF. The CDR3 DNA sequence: TGTGCCAGCAGCGCGAGGACAGGCCACTCTGGGGCCAACGTCCTGACTTTC.

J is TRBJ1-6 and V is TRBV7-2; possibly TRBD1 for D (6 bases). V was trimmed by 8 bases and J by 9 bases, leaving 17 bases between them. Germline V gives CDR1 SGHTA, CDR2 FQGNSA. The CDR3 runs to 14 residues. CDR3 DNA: TGTGCCAGCGCAGCCGGGGGGCAAGGTTCACCCCTCCACTTT. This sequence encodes CASAAGGQGSPLHF.

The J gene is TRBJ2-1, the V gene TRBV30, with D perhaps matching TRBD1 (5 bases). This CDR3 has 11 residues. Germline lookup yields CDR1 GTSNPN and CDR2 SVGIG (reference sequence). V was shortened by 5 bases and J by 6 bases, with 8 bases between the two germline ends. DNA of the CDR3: TGTGCCTGGTCGACAGTCAATGAGCAGTTCTTC. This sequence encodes CAWSTVNEQFF.

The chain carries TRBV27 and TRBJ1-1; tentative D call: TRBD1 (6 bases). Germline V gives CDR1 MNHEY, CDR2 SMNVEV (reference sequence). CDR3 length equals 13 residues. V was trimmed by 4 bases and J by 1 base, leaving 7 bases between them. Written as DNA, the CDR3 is TGTGCCAGCAGTTACAGGGCGAACACTGAAGCTTTCTTT. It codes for CASSYRANTEAFF.

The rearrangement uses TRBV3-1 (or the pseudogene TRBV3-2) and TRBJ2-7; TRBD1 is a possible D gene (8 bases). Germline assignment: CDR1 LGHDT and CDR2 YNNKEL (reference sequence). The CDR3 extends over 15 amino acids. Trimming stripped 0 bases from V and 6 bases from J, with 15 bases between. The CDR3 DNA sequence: TGTGCCAGCAGCCAAGATGCTACAGGGGGGGGCGAGCAGTACTTC. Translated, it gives CASSQDATGGGEQYF.